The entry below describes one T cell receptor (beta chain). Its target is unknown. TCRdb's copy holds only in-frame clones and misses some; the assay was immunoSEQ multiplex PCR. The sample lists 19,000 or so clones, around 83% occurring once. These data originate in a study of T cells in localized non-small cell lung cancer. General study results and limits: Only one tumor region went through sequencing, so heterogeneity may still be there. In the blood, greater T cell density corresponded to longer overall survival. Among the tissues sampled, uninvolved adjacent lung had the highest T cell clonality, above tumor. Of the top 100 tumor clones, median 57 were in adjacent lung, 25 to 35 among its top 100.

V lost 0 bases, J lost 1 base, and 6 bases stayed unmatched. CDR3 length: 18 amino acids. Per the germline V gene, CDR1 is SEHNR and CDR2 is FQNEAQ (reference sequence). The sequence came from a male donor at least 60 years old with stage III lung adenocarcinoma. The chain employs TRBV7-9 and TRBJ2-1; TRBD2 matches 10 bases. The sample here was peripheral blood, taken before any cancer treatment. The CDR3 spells CASSLAEAGGPSYNEQFF. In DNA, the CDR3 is TGTGCCAGCAGCTTAGCGGAAGCGGGGGGGCCTTCCTACAATGAGCAGTTCTTC.